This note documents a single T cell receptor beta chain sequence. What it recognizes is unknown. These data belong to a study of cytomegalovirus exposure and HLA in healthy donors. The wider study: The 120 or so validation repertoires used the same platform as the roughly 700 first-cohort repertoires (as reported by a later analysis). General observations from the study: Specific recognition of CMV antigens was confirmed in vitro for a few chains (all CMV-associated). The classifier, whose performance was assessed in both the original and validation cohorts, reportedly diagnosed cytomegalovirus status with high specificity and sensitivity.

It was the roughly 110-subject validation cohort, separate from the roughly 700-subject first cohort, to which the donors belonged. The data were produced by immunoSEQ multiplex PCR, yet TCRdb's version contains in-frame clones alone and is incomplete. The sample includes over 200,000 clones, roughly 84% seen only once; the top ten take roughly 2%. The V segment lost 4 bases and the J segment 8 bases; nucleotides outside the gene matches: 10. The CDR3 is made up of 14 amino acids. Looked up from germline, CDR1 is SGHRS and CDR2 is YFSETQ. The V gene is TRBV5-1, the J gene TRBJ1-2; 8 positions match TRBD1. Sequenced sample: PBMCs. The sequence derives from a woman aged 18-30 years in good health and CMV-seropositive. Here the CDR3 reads CASSRLTGEDGYTF. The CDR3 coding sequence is TGCGCCAGCAGCCGCCTGACAGGGGAGGACGGCTACACCTTC.